Shown below are 8 T cell receptor beta chains from a single sample sequenced in a study of blood T cells in healthy people across ages. The use of a sample-barcoded 5' primer and a J-beta primer mix characterized a second PCR of about 6 to 12 cycles. TCRdb independently ran MiXCR on the 5' RACE reads; one entry per CDR3 protein. The sample has about 930,000 distinct CDR3 sequences, around 29% seen once. Another study also made use of these data, one on T cells of mothers and their children.

The material sequenced was blood. The receptors come from a woman aged 40 to 50 in good health.

This clonotype was detected only a few times. V is TRBV29-1 and J is TRBJ2-2; weak D call: TRBD1 (6 bases). Germline V gives CDR1 SQVTM, CDR2 ANQGSEA. This CDR3 spans 13 amino acids. Trimming took off 3 bases at V and 5 bases at J, with 10 bases between the two ends. The CDR3: CSVEPGVTGELFF. CDR3 bases: TGCAGCGTTGAGCCAGGGGTAACCGGGGAGCTGTTTTTT.

The chain links TRBV28 to TRBJ2-7; a weak D match, TRBD2 (6 bases). Germline-derived CDR1 and CDR2 are MDHEN and SYDVKM. The length of the CDR3 is 14 residues. The V end lost 7 bases, the J end lost 2 bases, and 15 bases lay between the germline ends. The CDR3 loop reads CASTLAGTPYEQYF. CDR3 nucleotides: TGTGCCAGCACCCTGGCGGGGACGCCCTACGAGCAGTACTTC.

This clonotype was recorded only once. Being one base from a much bigger clone, this may be a read error. The V and J genes are TRBV7-2 and TRBJ1-2; 7 bases match TRBD1. CDR1 SGHTA and CDR2 FQGNSA come from the germline V gene. The CDR3 spans 15 residues. This CDR3 is CDSSSRQGGGYGYTF. The CDR3 nucleotides are TGTGACAGCAGCTCGCGACAGGGCGGTGGGTATGGCTACACCTTC.

The chain joins TRBV20-1 to TRBJ1-2, with D possibly being TRBD1 (5 bases). Germline CDR1 reads DFQATT; CDR2 reads SNEGSKA (reference sequence). CDR3 length: 11 amino acids. The CDR3 protein is CSYKRGYGYTF. The CDR3 DNA reads as TGCAGCTACAAAAGGGGATATGGCTACACCTTC.

There are a few counts of this clonotype. The chain recombines TRBV13 with TRBJ1-2; 10 bases are shared with TRBD1. V shed 7 bases and J 4 bases; nucleotides not matched to a gene: 9. CDR1 is PRHDT, CDR2 FYEKMQ, per germline (reference sequence). This CDR3 has 15 residues. CDR3: CASTQGGQGIYGYTF. CDR3 nucleotides: TGTGCCAGCACCCAAGGGGGACAGGGGATCTATGGCTACACCTTC. The full variable domain, rest sourced from reference TRBV13 and TRBJ1-2, is AAGVIQSPRHLIKEKRETATLKCYPIPRHDTVYWYQQGPGQDPQFLISFYEKMQSDKGSIPDRFSAQQFSDYHSELNMSSLELGDSALYFCASTQGGQGIYGYTFGSGTRLTVV.

This clonotype was found many times. The J gene is TRBJ2-5, the V gene TRBV20-1; the D is unclear. The CDR3 runs to 12 residues. From germline, CDR1 is DFQATT and CDR2 SNEGSKA (reference sequence). V lost 0 bases, J lost 3 bases, and 5 bases lay in between. As DNA, the CDR3 is TGCAGTGCTAGAGATGTGGAAGAGACCCAGTACTTC. Its translation: CSARDVEETQYF.

The J gene is TRBJ2-3, the V gene TRBV7-2; D tentatively reads TRBD1 or TRBD2 (5 bases each). V was shortened by 3 bases and J by 0 bases, with 10 bases between the two germline ends. The CDR3 totals 15 residues. Germline-derived CDR1 and CDR2 are SGHTA and FQGNSA. In nucleotides, the CDR3 is TGTGCCAGCAGCTTGTGGGACGGTAGCACAGATACGCAGTATTTT. Translation gives CASSLWDGSTDTQYF.

This clonotype was picked up many times. This chain uses TRBV2 with TRBJ1-2; 9 bases map to TRBD1. The germline gives CDR1 SNHLY, CDR2 FYNNEI. This CDR3 spans 12 amino acids. V lost 9 bases, J lost 6 bases, and 5 bases stayed unmatched. As DNA, the CDR3 is TGTGCCAGACAGGGACAGGGAGATGGCTACACCTTC. It is translated as CARQGQGDGYTF.